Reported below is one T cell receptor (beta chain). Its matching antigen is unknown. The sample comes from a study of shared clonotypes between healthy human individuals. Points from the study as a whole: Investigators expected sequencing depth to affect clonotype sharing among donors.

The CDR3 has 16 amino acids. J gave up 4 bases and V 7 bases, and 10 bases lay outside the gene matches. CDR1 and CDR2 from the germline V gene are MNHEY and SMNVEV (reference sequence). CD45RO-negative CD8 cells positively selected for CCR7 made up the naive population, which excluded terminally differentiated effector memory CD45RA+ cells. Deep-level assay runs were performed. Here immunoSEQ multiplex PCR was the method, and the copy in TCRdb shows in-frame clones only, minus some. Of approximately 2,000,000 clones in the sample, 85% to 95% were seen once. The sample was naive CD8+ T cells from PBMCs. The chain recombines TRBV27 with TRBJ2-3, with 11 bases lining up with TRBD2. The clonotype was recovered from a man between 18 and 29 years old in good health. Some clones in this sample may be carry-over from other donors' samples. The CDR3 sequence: CASKAGLAGGADTQYF. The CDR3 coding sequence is TGTGCCAGCAAAGCGGGCCTAGCGGGAGGCGCAGATACGCAGTATTTT.